This entry lists 24 T cell receptor beta chains sequenced from one sample in a study of blood T cell repertoires in COVID-19. Some clones are missing from TCRdb's copy, which holds only in-frame ones; the method was immunoSEQ multiplex PCR. The sample holds about 170,000 clones; about 80% are singletons and the top ten take 11%. Sequencing was performed on peripheral blood. Source of these receptors: a man in his 70s with active or convalescent COVID-19.

This chain joins TRBV19 and TRBJ2-1; 9 positions agree with TRBD1. The CDR3 spans 15 residues. The V gene end was trimmed by 3 bases and the J gene end by 4 bases; junction bases not matched to a gene: 4. CDR1 is LNHDA and CDR2 is SQIVND in the germline V gene (reference sequence). This CDR3 reads CASSMWDREYNEQFF. The CDR3, as DNA: TGTGCCAGTAGTATGTGGGACAGGGAATACAATGAGCAGTTCTTC.

The chain has TRBV11-3 and TRBJ1-6, with D perhaps TRBD1 (6 bases). The CDR3 loop spans 15 amino acids. The V and J ends lost 5 bases and 14 bases respectively, with 22 bases between them. The germline gives CDR1 SGHNT, CDR2 YENEEA. Here the CDR3 reads CASSPQGGWAGSLHF. CDR3 nucleotide sequence: TGTGCCAGCAGCCCCCAAGGGGGATGGGCCGGATCCCTCCACTTT.

The V call is TRBV6-2 or TRBV6-3, the J call TRBJ2-6; D remains ambiguous. This CDR3 is built from 15 residues. V shed 2 bases and J shed 4 bases, with 9 bases lying between them. Germline values: CDR1 MNHEY, CDR2 SVGEGT. The CDR3 DNA is TGTGCCAGCAGTTACGCGGTTTCAGGGGCCAACGTCCTGACTTTC. Translated: CASSYAVSGANVLTF.

The rearrangement links TRBV5-6 to TRBJ2-7; D may be TRBD1 (5 bases). Trimming shortened V by 4 bases and J by 3 bases, and 11 bases separated the two germline ends. CDR3 length: 13 amino acids. Germline lookup yields CDR1 SGHDT and CDR2 YYEEEE. For the CDR3, the DNA is TGTGCCAGCAGCATAAGGGGATACTACGAGCAGTACTTC. Its translation: CASSIRGYYEQYF.

The chain uses TRBV6-5 and TRBJ1-4; TRBD1 matches 7 bases. The V gene end was trimmed by 2 bases and the J gene end by 7 bases; junction bases not matched to a gene: 7. The CDR3 loop spans 15 amino acids. From germline, CDR1 is MNHEY and CDR2 SVGAGI. CDR3 sequence: CASSYTDRVGEKLFF. The CDR3 DNA is TGTGCCAGCAGTTACACTGACAGGGTGGGTGAAAAACTGTTTTTT.

The rearrangement joins TRBV2 to TRBJ1-1; D remains unclear. The CDR3 has 15 amino acids. Looked up from germline, CDR1 is SNHLY and CDR2 is FYNNEI. V was pared by 6 bases and J by 1 base, with 15 bases between. The CDR3 bases are TGTGCCAGCAGCCTAGGTGGACTCTCGAACACTGAAGCTTTCTTT. Translating gives CASSLGGLSNTEAFF.

V and J are TRBV5-1 and TRBJ2-1, with 13 positions matching TRBD2. This CDR3 is 18 amino acids long. Germline CDR1 is SGHRS and CDR2 is YFSETQ. J was trimmed by 0 bases and V by 3 bases; bases with no gene match: 6. CDR3 residues: CASSSGLAGTSSYNEQFF. CDR3 nucleotide sequence: TGCGCCAGCAGCTCGGGACTAGCGGGAACGAGCTCCTACAATGAGCAGTTCTTC.

At least ten counts were recorded for this clone. J is TRBJ1-1 and V is TRBV18, with D tentatively TRBD1 (6 bases). Per the germline V gene, CDR1 is KGHSH and CDR2 is LQKENI. Between the trimmed V and J ends, which lost 0 bases and 3 bases, there was a span of 11 bases. The CDR3 totals 15 residues. CDR3 amino acids: CASSPPGGPDTEAFF. The CDR3 bases are TGTGCCAGCTCACCACCGGGGGGGCCGGACACTGAAGCTTTCTTT.

This CDR3 reads CASSVRQGAEAFF. The CDR3 bases are TGTGCCAGCAGCGTGCGACAGGGCGCTGAAGCTTTCTTT. The chain links TRBV7-3 to TRBJ1-1; 7 positions agree with TRBD1. Germline CDR1 and CDR2: SGHTA and FQGTGA. With V trimmed by 5 bases and J by 6 bases, 6 bases remained unmatched. The CDR3 runs 13 residues.

The CDR3 sequence is CSERVGRRGAYNEQFF. The CDR3 DNA sequence: TGCAGCGAGAGGGTTGGCCGGCGGGGGGCCTACAATGAGCAGTTCTTC. This chain links TRBV29-1 with TRBJ2-1; 8 bases align to TRBD2. CDR3 length: 16 residues. Germline assignment: CDR1 SQVTM and CDR2 ANQGSEA. The junction had 13 bases not matched to a gene; V was cut back by 7 bases and J by 2 bases.

There are a few counts of this clone. V usage is TRBV30 and J usage is TRBJ1-5; TRBD1 is a possible D gene (5 bases). With 1 base removed from V and 4 bases from J, the gap between germline ends came to 11 bases. This CDR3 is 14 amino acids long. The germline V gene has CDR1 GTSNPN and CDR2 SVGIG (reference sequence). DNA of the CDR3: TGTGCCTGGAGTGGCGGGGCCCAAAATCAGCCCCAGCATTTT. It encodes CAWSGGAQNQPQHF.

About this clone: Its ends do not fully match the called genes, so a read error is possible. The genes are TRBV6-6 and TRBJ2-5; TRBD2 might be the D (5 bases). The CDR3 loop spans 12 amino acids. In germline, CDR1 is MNHNY, CDR2 SVGAGI (reference sequence). CDR3 sequence (DNA): TGTGCCAGCAGTTACTTGGGAGAGATCCAGTACTTC. Translation: CASSYLGEIQYF.

This clone was seen more than once but under ten times. The J gene is TRBJ2-2, the V gene TRBV5-6, with 7 bases matching TRBD1. The CDR3 extends over 15 amino acids. V lost 3 bases and J lost 3; bases outside the gene matches: 5. Germline V CDR1 and CDR2: SGHDT, YYEEEE. As DNA, the CDR3 is TGTGCCAGCAGCTCGACGGGACAGTACACCGGGGAGCTGTTTTTT. Its translation: CASSSTGQYTGELFF. Full variable domain (remainder filled in from reference TRBV5-6 and TRBJ2-2): DAGVTQSPTHLIKTRGQQVTLRCSPKSGHDTVSWYQQALGQGPQFIFQYYEEEERQRGNFPDRFSGHQFPNYSSELNVNALLLGDSALYLCASSSTGQYTGELFFGEGSRLTVL.

The chain links TRBV27 to TRBJ1-4, with 11 bases that match TRBD1. The length of the CDR3 is 17 residues. V shed 5 bases and J 7 bases; nucleotides not matched to a gene: 12. Germline V gene data show CDR1 as MNHEY and CDR2 as SMNVEV (reference sequence). CDR3 protein: CASSGQGARGLGEKLFF. The CDR3 DNA reads as TGTGCCAGCAGTGGACAGGGGGCACGGGGGCTTGGTGAAAAACTGTTTTTT.

This sequence joins TRBV7-9 and TRBJ1-6; 7 nucleotides line up with TRBD1. From germline, CDR1 is SEHNR and CDR2 FQNEAQ (reference sequence). V was clipped by 1 base and J by 7 bases; unmatched bases: 4. This CDR3 spans 15 amino acids. CDR3 DNA sequence: TGTGCCAGCAGCTTAGTCCAGGGGGTAAATTCACCCCTCCACTTT. Encoded protein: CASSLVQGVNSPLHF.

The sample holds one count of this clone. Distinct nucleotide sequences in the sample also encode this CDR3. The chain recombines TRBV18 with TRBJ2-2; TRBD1 aligns across 7 bases. The CDR3 extends over 15 amino acids. J gave up 2 bases and V 4 bases, and 4 bases lay outside the gene matches. Germline CDR1 reads KGHSH; CDR2 reads LQKENI. CDR3 bases: TGTGCCAGCTCACTGGGACAGCGTAACACCGGGGAGCTGTTTTTT. Its translation: CASSLGQRNTGELFF.

This sequence joins TRBV14 and TRBJ1-2; 7 bases match TRBD1. The junction had 11 bases not matched to a gene; V was cut back by 0 bases and J by 7 bases. The CDR3 sequence is 16 residues long. CDR1 is SGHDN and CDR2 is FVKESK in the germline V gene. CDR3 sequence (DNA): TGTGCCAGCAGCCAAGATCCTTGGTCAGACAGGGTTGGCTACACCTTC. It is translated as CASSQDPWSDRVGYTF.

The rearrangement uses TRBV2 and TRBJ2-2, with 8 nucleotides matching TRBD1. The junction had 7 bases not matched to a gene; V was cut back by 8 bases and J by 8 bases. The V gene's germline CDR1 is SNHLY and CDR2 FYNNEI. This CDR3 is built from 13 residues. CDR3 nucleotides: TGTGCCAGCGGTACAGGGGGTCTAGGGGAGCTGTTTTTT. Amino acids: CASGTGGLGELFF.

V is TRBV27 and J is TRBJ2-7; tentatively, D is TRBD2 (6 bases). This CDR3 is 14 amino acids long. The V and J ends lost 1 base and 2 bases respectively, with 9 bases between them. In germline, CDR1 is MNHEY, CDR2 SMNVEV (reference sequence). The CDR3 reads CASSLWTGAYEQYF. CDR3 nucleotide sequence: TGTGCCAGCAGTTTATGGACGGGGGCCTACGAGCAGTACTTC.

The chain joins TRBV13 to TRBJ2-7, with TRBD2 matching 10 bases. The CDR3 is made up of 16 amino acids. Trimming cost V 5 bases and J 6 bases; bases outside gene matches: 13. In germline, CDR1 is PRHDT, CDR2 FYEKMQ (reference sequence). The CDR3 coding sequence is TGTGCCAGCAGCCTGGAATGGACTAGCGGACACAGCGAGCAGTACTTC. Protein: CASSLEWTSGHSEQYF.

The rearrangement links TRBV18 to TRBJ1-4; D is perhaps TRBD1 (6 bases). CDR1 is KGHSH and CDR2 is LQKENI in the germline V gene. V lost 0 bases and J 5 bases, leaving 13 bases between the germline ends. The CDR3 totals 16 residues. CDR3 sequence: CASSPPGGARNEKLFF. The CDR3 nucleotides are TGTGCCAGCTCACCACCGGGGGGGGCTCGCAATGAAAAACTGTTTTTT.

The CDR3 nucleotides are TGTGCCAGCAGCCTCGACAGGGTCGGCCAGCCCCAGCATTTT. This codes for CASSLDRVGQPQHF. The chain uses TRBV6-2 or TRBV6-3 and TRBJ1-5; the match to TRBD1 covers 7 bases. The germline CDR1 and CDR2 sequences are MNHEY and SVGEGT. The CDR3 totals 14 residues. Trimming removed 6 bases from V and 7 bases from J; junction bases left unmatched: 9.

The rearrangement links TRBV11-2 to TRBJ2-2; D is perhaps TRBD1 (5 bases). Looked up from germline, CDR1 is SGHAT and CDR2 is FQNNGV. CDR3 length: 15 amino acids. The V and J ends lost 1 base and 4 bases respectively, with 10 bases between them. CDR3 nucleotides: TGTGCCAGCAGCTTAGGCTCAGGGTCCACCGGGGAGCTGTTTTTT. This translates into CASSLGSGSTGELFF.

V usage is TRBV7-2 and J usage is TRBJ1-1; unclear D gene. CDR3 length equals 15 residues. The germline V gene encodes CDR1 SGHTA and CDR2 FQGNSA. V was shortened by 0 bases and J by 5 bases, with 13 bases between the two germline ends. The CDR3 nucleotides are TGTGCCAGCAGCTTAGCTGGCCCTGCAACGACTGAAGCTTTCTTT. Translating gives CASSLAGPATTEAFF. Variable domain in full (rest from reference TRBV7-2 and TRBJ1-1): GAGVSQSPSNKVTEKGKDVELRCDPISGHTALYWYRQSLGQGLEFLIYFQGNSAPDKSGLPSDRFSAERTGGSVSTLTIQRTQQEDSAVYLCASSLAGPATTEAFFGQGTRLTVV.